This T cell receptor (beta chain) was documented in a study of cytomegalovirus exposure and HLA in healthy donors. Study-wide results and limits: It was reportedly the case that the classifier diagnosed cytomegalovirus status with high specificity and sensitivity. It was confirmed in vitro that three of the CMV-associated chains were specific for CMV antigens. Investigators reported 150 to 200 TCR beta chains as tied to cytomegalovirus.

Turning to this clone: The target antigen is unknown.

60 Vbeta and 13 Jbeta primers were used in PCR. The protocol was immunoSEQ multiplex PCR, while the TCRdb copy is restricted to in-frame clones and leaves out a portion. The sample holds 100,000 or so clones, just over 75% seen once. This CDR3 spans 15 amino acids. Germline V gives CDR1 SGHTA, CDR2 FQGTGA. The V end was cut by 5 bases, the J end by 0 bases, with 10 bases between. The material sequenced was PBMCs. This receptor was obtained from a man in his forties in good health and CMV-seropositive. The chain recombines TRBV7-3 with TRBJ2-2; a weak D match, TRBD2 (6 bases). The CDR3 region has the DNA TGTGCCAGCAGCCCACGGGGGACGAACACCGGGGAGCTGTTTTTT. It encodes CASSPRGTNTGELFF. Filled out from reference TRBV7-3 and TRBJ2-2, the complete variable domain reads GAGVSQTPSNKVTEKGKYVELRCDPISGHTALYWYRQSLGQGPEFLIYFQGTGAADDSGLPNDRFFAVRPEGSVSTLKIQRTERGDSAVYLCASSPRGTNTGELFFGEGSRLTVL.